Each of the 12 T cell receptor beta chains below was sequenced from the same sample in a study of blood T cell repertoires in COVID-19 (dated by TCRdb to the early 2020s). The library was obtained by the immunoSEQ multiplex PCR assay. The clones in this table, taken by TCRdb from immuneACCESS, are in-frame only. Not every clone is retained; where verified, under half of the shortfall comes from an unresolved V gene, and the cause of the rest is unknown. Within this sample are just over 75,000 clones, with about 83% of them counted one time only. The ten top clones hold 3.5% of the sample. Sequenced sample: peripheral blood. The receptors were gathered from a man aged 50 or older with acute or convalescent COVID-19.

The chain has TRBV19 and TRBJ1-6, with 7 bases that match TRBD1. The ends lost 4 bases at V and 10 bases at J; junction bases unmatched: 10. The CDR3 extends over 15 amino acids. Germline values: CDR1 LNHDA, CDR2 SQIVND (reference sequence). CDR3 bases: TGTGCCAGTAGTAGCGGGACAGTAAGAAACTCACCCCTCCACTTT. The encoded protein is CASSSGTVRNSPLHF.

CDR3 in DNA: TGTGCCAGCAGCCAAGAGGGGACATCTGGAAACACCATATATTTT. Its protein is CASSQEGTSGNTIYF. V and J are TRBV4-2 and TRBJ1-3; D perhaps matches TRBD1 (6 bases). Per germline, CDR1 LGHNA and CDR2 YNFKEQ. The length of the CDR3 is 15 residues. Between the trimmed V and J ends, which lost 0 bases and 1 base, there was a span of 7 bases.

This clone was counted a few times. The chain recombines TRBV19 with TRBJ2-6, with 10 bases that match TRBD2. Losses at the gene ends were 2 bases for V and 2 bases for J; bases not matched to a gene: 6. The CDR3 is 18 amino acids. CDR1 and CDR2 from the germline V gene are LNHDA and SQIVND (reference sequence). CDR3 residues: CASSIRSSGGAGANVLTF. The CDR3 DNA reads TGTGCCAGTAGTATACGCTCGAGCGGGGGGGCTGGGGCCAACGTCCTGACTTTC.

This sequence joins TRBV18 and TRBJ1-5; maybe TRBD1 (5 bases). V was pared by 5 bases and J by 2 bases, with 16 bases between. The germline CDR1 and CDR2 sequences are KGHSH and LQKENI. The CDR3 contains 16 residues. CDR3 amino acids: CASSVDTPGGNQPQHF. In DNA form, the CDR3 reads TGTGCCAGCTCAGTGGACACGCCCGGTGGCAATCAGCCCCAGCATTTT.

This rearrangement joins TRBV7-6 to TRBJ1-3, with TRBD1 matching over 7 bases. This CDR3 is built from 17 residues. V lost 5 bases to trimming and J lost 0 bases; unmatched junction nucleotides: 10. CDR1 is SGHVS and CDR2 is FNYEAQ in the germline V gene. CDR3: CASSPRTGTNSGNTIYF. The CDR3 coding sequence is TGTGCCAGCAGCCCACGGACAGGAACTAACTCTGGAAACACCATATATTTT.

The CDR3 sequence: CASSYLTGVYEQYF. CDR3 sequence (DNA): TGTGCCAGCAGTTACCTGACAGGGGTATACGAGCAGTACTTC. This chain uses TRBV6-5 with TRBJ2-7, with 8 bases aligning to TRBD1. The trim removed 2 bases at V and 4 bases at J, leaving 4 bases unmatched. This CDR3 contains 14 residues. The germline V gene encodes CDR1 MNHEY and CDR2 SVGAGI.

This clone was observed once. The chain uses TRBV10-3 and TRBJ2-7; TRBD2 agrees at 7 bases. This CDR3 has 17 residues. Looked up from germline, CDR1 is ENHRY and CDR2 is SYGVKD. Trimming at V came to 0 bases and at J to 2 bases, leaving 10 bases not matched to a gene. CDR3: CAISESNAGGGTYEQYF. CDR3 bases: TGTGCCATCAGTGAGTCGAACGCCGGGGGAGGGACCTACGAGCAGTACTTC.

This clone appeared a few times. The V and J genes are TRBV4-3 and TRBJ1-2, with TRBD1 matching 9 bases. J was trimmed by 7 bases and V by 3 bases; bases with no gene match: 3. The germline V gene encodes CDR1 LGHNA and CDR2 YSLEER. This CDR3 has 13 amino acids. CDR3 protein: CASSHQDRGGYTF. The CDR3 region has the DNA TGCGCCAGCAGCCATCAGGACAGGGGTGGCTACACCTTC.

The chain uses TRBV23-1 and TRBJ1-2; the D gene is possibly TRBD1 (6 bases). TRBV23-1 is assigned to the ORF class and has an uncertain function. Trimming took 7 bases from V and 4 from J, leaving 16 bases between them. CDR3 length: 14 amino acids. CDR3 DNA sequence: TGCGCCAGCACCAACGGACAGATTTTCTATGGCTACACCTTC. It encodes CASTNGQIFYGYTF.

The CDR3 region is CASSLTSSGQETQYF. The DNA for the CDR3 is TGTGCCAGCAGCTTAACGTCGTCGGGCCAAGAGACCCAGTACTTC. V usage is TRBV11-3 and J usage is TRBJ2-5; unclear D gene. The CDR3 runs to 15 residues. Germline assignment: CDR1 SGHNT and CDR2 YENEEA. Trimming removed 2 bases from V and 1 base from J, with 11 bases in between.

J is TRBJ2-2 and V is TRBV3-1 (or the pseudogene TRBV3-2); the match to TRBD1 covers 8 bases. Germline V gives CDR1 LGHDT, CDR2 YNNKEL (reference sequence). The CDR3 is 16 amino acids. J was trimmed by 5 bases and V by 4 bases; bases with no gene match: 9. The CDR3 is CASSPDRVTLTGELFF. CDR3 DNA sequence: TGTGCCAGCAGCCCGGACAGGGTTACTTTAACCGGGGAGCTGTTTTTT.

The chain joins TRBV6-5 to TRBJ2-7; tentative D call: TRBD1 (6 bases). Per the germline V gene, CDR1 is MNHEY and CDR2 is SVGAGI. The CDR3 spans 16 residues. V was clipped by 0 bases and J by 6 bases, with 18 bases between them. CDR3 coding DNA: TGTGCCAGCAGTTACTCGAGGACAGCGGAGGTGGGCGAGCAGTACTTC. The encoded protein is CASSYSRTAEVGEQYF.